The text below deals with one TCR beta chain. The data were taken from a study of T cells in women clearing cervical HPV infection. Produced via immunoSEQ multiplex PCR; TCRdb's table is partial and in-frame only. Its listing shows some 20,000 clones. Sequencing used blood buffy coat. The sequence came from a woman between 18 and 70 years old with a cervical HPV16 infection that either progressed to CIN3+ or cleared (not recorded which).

CDR3 loop: CAGGGQYF. Partial CDR3 DNA: TGTGCCGGGGGGGGT. The chain recombines TRBV30 with TRBJ2-4; 7 bases fit TRBD2. The read is 3 residues too short to cover the CDR3 end, so that end is filled in from the germline J gene. The CDR3 sequence is 8 residues long. Germline V lookup: CDR1 GTSNPN, CDR2 SVGIG (reference sequence).